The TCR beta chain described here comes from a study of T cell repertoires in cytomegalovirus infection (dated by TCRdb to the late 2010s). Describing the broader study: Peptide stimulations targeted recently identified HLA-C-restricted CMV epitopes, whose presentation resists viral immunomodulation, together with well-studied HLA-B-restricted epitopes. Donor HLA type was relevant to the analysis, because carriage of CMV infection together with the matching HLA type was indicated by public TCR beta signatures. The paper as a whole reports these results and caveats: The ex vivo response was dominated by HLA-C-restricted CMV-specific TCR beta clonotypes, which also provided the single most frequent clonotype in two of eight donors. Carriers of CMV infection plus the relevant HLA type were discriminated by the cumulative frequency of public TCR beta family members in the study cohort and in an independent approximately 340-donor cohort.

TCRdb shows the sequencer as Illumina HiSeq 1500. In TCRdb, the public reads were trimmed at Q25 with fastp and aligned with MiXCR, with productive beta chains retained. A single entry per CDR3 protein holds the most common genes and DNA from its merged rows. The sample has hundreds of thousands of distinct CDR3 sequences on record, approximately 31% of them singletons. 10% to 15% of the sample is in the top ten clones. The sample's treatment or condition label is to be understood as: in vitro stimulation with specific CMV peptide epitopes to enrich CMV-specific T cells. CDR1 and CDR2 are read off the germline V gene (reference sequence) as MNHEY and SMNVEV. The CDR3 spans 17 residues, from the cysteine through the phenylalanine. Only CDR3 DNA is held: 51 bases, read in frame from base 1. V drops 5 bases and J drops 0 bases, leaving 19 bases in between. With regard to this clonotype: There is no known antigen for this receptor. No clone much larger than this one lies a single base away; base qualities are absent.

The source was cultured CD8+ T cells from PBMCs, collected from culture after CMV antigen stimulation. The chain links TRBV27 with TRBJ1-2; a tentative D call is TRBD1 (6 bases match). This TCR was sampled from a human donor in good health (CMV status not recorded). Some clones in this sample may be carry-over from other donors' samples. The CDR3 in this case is CASSLGGQNSPNYGYTF. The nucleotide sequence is TGTGCCAGCAGTCTGGGGGGGCAGAACTCACCTAACTATGGCTACACCTTC.